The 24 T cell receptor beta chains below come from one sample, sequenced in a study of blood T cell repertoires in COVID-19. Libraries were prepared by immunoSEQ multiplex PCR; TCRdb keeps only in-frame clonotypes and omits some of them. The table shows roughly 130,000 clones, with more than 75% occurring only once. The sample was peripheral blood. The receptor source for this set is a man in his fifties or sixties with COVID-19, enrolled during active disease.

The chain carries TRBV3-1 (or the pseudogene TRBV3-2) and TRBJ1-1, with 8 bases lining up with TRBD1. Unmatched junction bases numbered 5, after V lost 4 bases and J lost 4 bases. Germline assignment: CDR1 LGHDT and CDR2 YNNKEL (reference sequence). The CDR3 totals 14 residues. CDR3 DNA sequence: TGTGCCAGCAGCCTGAGAACAGGGGGCACTGAAGCTTTCTTT. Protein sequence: CASSLRTGGTEAFF.

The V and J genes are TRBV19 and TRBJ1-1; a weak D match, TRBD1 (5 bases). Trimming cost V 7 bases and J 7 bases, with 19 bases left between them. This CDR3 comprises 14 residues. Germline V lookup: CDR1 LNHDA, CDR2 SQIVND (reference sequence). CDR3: CASILGGVQGEAFF. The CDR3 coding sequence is TGTGCCAGTATTCTTGGGGGGGTTCAAGGTGAAGCTTTCTTT.

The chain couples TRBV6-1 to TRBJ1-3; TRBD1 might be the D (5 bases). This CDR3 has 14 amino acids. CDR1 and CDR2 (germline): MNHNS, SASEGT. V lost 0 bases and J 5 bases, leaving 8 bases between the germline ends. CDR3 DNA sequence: TGTGCCAGCAGTGAAGCCGGGGGGAGAAACACCATATATTTT. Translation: CASSEAGGRNTIYF.

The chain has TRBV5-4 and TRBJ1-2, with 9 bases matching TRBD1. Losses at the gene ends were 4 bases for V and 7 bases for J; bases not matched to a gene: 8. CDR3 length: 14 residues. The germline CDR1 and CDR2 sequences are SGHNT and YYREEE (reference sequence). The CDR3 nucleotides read TGTGCCAGCAGCCTACAGGGGGCTGTCAGTGGCTACACCTTC. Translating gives CASSLQGAVSGYTF.

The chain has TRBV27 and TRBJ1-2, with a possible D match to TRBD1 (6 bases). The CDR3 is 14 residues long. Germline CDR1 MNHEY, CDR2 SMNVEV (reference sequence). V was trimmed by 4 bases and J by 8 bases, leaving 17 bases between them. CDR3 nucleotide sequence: TGTGCCAGCAGTTCTACAGGGCCCGTCTGGGGCTACACCTTC. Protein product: CASSSTGPVWGYTF.

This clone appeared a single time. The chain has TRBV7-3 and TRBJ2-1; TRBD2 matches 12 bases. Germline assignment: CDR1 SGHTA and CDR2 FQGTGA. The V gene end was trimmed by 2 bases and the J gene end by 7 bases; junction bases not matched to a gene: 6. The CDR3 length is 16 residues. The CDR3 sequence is CASSLRLAGEENEQFF. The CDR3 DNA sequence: TGTGCCAGCAGCTTACGACTAGCGGGAGAAGAGAATGAGCAGTTCTTC.

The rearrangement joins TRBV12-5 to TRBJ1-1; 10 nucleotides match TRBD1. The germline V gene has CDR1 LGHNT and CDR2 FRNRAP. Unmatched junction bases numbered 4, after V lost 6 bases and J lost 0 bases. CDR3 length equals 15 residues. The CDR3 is CASGLTGGMNTEAFF. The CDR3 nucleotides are TGTGCTAGTGGATTGACAGGGGGCATGAACACTGAAGCTTTCTTT.

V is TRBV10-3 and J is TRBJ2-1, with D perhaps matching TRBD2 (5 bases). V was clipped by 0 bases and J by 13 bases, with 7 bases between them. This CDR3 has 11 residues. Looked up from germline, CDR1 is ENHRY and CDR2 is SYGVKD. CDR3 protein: CAISESASQFF. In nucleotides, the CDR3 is TGTGCCATCAGTGAGTCGGCTAGCCAGTTCTTC.

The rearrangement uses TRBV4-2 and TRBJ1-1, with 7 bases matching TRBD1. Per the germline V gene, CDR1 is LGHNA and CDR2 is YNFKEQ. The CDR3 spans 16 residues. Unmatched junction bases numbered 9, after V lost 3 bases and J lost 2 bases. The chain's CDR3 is CASSHRQGGGNTEAFF. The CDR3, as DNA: TGTGCCAGCAGCCACCGACAGGGTGGGGGAAACACTGAAGCTTTCTTT.

CDR3 in DNA: TGTGCCAGCGGGGGGACAGGGGGAAGCACTGAAGCTTTCTTT. The encoded protein is CASGGTGGSTEAFF. The V and J genes are TRBV2 and TRBJ1-1, with TRBD1 matching 11 bases. The CDR3 covers 14 residues. Germline CDR1 reads SNHLY; CDR2 reads FYNNEI. V lost 8 bases and J lost 4; bases outside the gene matches: 6. Full variable domain (outside the CDR3, taken from reference TRBV2 and TRBJ1-1): EPEVTQTPSHQVTQMGQEVILRCVPISNHLYFYWYRQILGQKVEFLVSFYNNEISEKSEIFDDQFSVERPDGSNFTLKIRSTKLEDSAMYFCASGGTGGSTEAFFGQGTRLTVV.

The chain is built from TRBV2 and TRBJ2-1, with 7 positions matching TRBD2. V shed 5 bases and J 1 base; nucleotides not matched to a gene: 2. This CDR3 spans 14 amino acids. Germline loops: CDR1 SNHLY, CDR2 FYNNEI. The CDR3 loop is CASSPGLSYNEQFF. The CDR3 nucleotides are TGTGCCAGCAGTCCGGGACTATCCTACAATGAGCAGTTCTTC.

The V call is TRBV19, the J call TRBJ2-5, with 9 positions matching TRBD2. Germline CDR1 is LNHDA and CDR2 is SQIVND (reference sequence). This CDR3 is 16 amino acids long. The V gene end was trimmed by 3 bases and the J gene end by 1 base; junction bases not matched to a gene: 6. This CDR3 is CASSIPASGVQETQYF. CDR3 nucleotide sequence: TGTGCCAGTAGTATCCCGGCTAGCGGGGTCCAAGAGACCCAGTACTTC. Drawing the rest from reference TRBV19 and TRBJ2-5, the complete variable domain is DGGITQSPKYLFRKEGQNVTLSCEQNLNHDAMYWYRQDPGQGLRLIYYSQIVNDFQKGDIAEGYSVSREKKESFPLTVTSAQKNPTAFYLCASSIPASGVQETQYFGPGTRLLVL.

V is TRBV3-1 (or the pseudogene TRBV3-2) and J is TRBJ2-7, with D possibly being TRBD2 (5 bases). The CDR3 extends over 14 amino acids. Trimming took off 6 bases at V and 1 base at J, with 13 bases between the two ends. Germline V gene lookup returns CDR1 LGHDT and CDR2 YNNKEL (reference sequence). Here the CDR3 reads CASSRTARSYEQYF. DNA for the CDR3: TGTGCCAGCAGTCGGACTGCGAGGTCCTACGAGCAGTACTTC.

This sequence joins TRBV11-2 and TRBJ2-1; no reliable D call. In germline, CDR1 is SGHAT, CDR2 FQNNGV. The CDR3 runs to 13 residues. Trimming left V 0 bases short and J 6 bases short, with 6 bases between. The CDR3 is CASSLETINEQFF. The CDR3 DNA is TGTGCCAGCAGCTTAGAAACAATCAATGAGCAGTTCTTC.

In DNA form, the CDR3 reads TGTGCCAGCAGTTATTCAGGGTCTTACGAGCAGTACTTC. Translating it yields CASSYSGSYEQYF. The rearrangement links TRBV6-5 to TRBJ2-7, with a possible D match to TRBD1 (5 bases). Per the germline V gene, CDR1 is MNHEY and CDR2 is SVGAGI. V lost 3 bases and J lost 4, with 10 bases in between. The length of the CDR3 is 13 residues.

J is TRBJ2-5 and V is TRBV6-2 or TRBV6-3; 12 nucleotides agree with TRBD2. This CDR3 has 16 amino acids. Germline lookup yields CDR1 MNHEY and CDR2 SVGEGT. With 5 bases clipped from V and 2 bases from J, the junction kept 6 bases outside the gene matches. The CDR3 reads CASSRGTSGPQETQYF. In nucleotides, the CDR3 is TGTGCCAGCAGTCGCGGGACTAGCGGGCCTCAAGAGACCCAGTACTTC.

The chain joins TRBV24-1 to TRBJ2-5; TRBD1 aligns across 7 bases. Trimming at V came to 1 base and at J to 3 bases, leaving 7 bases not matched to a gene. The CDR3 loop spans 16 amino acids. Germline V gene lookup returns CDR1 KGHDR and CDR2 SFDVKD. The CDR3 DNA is TGTGCCACCAGTGATTTCGCCGGGGACAGAAAAGAGACCCAGTACTTC. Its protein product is CATSDFAGDRKETQYF.

CDR3 protein: CASTSSRDKTYEQYF. In DNA, the CDR3 is TGTGCCAGCACCTCCAGTCGGGACAAGACCTACGAGCAGTACTTC. This sequence joins TRBV5-4 and TRBJ2-7; TRBD1 might be the D (6 bases). V dropped 6 bases and J dropped 2 bases, with 18 bases sitting between them. The CDR3 has 15 amino acids. Per the germline V gene, CDR1 is SGHNT and CDR2 is YYREEE (reference sequence). Using reference TRBV5-4 and TRBJ2-7 for the parts outside the CDR3, the full variable domain is ETGVTQSPTHLIKTRGQQVTLRCSSQSGHNTVSWYQQALGQGPQFIFQYYREEENGRGNFPPRFSGLQFPNYSSELNVNALELDDSALYLCASTSSRDKTYEQYFGPGTRLTVT.

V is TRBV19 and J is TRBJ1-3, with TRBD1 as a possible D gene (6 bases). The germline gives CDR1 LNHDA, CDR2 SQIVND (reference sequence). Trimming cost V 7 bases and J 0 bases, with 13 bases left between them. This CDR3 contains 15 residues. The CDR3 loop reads CASNQQGDSGNTIYF. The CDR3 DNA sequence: TGTGCCAGTAATCAACAGGGAGACTCTGGAAACACCATATATTTT.

CDR3 nucleotide sequence: TGTGCCAGCAGGGCCCTCGATGGACATACTAACTATGGCTACACCTTC. Protein: CASRALDGHTNYGYTF. This chain connects TRBV11-2 to TRBJ1-2, with a possible D match to TRBD1 (5 bases). The CDR3 sequence is 16 residues long. Germline CDR1 reads SGHAT; CDR2 reads FQNNGV. V dropped 6 bases and J dropped 0 bases, with 17 bases sitting between them.

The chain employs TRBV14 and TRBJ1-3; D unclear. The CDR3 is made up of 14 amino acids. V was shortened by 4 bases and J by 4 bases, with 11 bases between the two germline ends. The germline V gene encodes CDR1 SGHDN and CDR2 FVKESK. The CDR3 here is CASSPLRRGNTIYF. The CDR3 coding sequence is TGTGCCAGCAGCCCTTTGCGGAGGGGAAACACCATATATTTT.

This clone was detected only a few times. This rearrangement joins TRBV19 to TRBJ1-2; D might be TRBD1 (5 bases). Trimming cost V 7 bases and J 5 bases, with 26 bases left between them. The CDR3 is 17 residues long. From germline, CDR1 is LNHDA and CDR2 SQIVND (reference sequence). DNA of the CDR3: TGTGCCAGTACCCCCTCAACGGCCACAGGAGAAAATTATGGCTACACCTTC. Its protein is CASTPSTATGENYGYTF.

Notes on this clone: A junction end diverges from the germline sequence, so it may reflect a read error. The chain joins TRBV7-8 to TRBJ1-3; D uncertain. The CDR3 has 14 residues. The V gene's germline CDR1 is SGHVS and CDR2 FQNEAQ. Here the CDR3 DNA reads TGTGCCAGCACCTTAGGGAGCTCTGGAAACACCATATATTTT. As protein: CASTLGSSGNTIYF.

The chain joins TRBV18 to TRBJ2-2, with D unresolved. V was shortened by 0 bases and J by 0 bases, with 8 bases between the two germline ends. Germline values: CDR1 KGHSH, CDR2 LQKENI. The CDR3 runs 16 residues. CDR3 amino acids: CASSPPSFSNTGELFF. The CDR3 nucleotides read TGTGCCAGCTCACCACCTAGCTTTTCGAACACCGGGGAGCTGTTTTTT.